This TCR beta chain was captured in a study of T cell responses to AZD1222 COVID-19 vaccine. CDR1 is LNHDA and CDR2 is SQIVND in the germline V gene (reference sequence). With V trimmed by 5 bases and J by 5 bases, 7 bases remained unmatched. This CDR3 spans 14 amino acids. The protocol was immunoSEQ multiplex PCR, while the TCRdb copy is restricted to in-frame clones and leaves out a portion. Of roughly 60,000 clones in the sample, roughly 88% were seen once. Remarks on this clone: Antigen: not known.

Findings and caveats of the study: White British donors predominated, females outnumbered males, and clonal diversity was possibly underestimated. Rises in breadth and depth of Spike-specific TCRs came after two AZD1222 doses. With dominance at 160-218 and 743-854, vaccine-associated CD4 TCRs spanned spike.

This chain joins TRBV19 and TRBJ1-1, with 8 bases aligning to TRBD1. The TCR was taken from an adult in good health. Sequencing used peripheral blood, obtained on day 0 of AZD1222 vaccination. The CDR3 sequence is CASSPGQGKTEAFF. CDR3 sequence (DNA): TGTGCCAGTAGTCCCGGACAGGGAAAGACTGAAGCTTTCTTT.